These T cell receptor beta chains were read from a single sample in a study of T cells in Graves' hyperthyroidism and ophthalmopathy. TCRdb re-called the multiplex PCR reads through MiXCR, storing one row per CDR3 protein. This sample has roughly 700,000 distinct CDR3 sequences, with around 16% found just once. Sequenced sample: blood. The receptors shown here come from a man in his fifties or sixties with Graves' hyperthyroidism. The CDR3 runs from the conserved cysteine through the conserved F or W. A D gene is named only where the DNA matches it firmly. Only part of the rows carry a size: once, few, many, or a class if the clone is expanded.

CASSQTGTGGNQPQHF	TGTGCCAGCAGCCAGACCGGGACAGGGGGAAATCAGCCCCAGCATTTT	TRBJ1-5	TRBD1	many	TRBV3-1
CASSQDETPQGTEAFF	TGTGCCAGCAGCCAAGATGAGACCCCACAAGGGACTGAAGCTTTCTTT	TRBJ1-1	NA	few	TRBV14
CASSRNPGSYRGAYEQYF	TGCGCCAGCAGCCGAAATCCGGGTAGTTACCGGGGGGCCTACGAGCAGTACTTC	TRBJ2-7	TRBD2	few	TRBV4-1
CASSFSGALYEQYF	TGTGCCAGCAGCTTTAGCGGAGCCCTATACGAGCAGTACTTC	TRBJ2-7	NA	few	TRBV7-2
CASSQGAGGPGEQYF	TGTGCCAGCAGCCAAGGAGCGGGAGGGCCCGGCGAGCAGTACTTC	TRBJ2-7	TRBD2	NA	TRBV3-1
CASSYTRLAANNEQFF	TGTGCCAGCAGCTACACACGACTAGCGGCTAACAATGAGCAGTTCTTC	TRBJ2-1	TRBD2	many	TRBV11-2
CASSSAGLASATQYF	TGTGCCAGCAGTTCAGCGGGACTAGCAAGTGCTACGCAGTATTTT	TRBJ2-3	TRBD2	NA	TRBV6-2/TRBV6-3
CSARGGLRGGGATDTQYF	TGCAGTGCTAGAGGGGGACTGCGTGGCGGAGGGGCCACAGATACGCAGTATTTT	TRBJ2-3	NA	few	TRBV20-1
CAWSYYGYTF	TGTGCCTGGAGTTACTATGGCTACACCTTC	TRBJ1-2	NA	many	TRBV30
CASGLGASSSSYNEQFF	TGTGCTAGTGGTTTGGGAGCTTCCAGTAGCTCCTACAATGAGCAGTTCTTC	TRBJ2-1	NA	few	TRBV12-5
CASSIRLAGNGELFF	TGTGCCAGTAGTATCCGACTAGCGGGAAACGGGGAGCTGTTTTTT	TRBJ2-2	TRBD2	few	TRBV19
CASMTPSGSLYEQYF	TGTGCCAGTATGACTCCTAGCGGGAGTCTCTACGAGCAGTACTTC	TRBJ2-7	TRBD2	few	TRBV6-1
CASATGANTEAFF	TGCGCCAGCGCAACAGGGGCGAACACTGAAGCTTTCTTT	TRBJ1-1	TRBD1	many	TRBV10-2
CSARVVREAFF	TGCAGTGCTAGAGTCGTCCGTGAAGCTTTCTTT	TRBJ1-1	NA	many	TRBV20-1
CAWSSGTGFYEQYF	TGTGCCTGGAGCTCCGGGACAGGGTTCTACGAGCAGTACTTC	TRBJ2-7	TRBD1	many	TRBV30
CASSLEPNARYNEQFF	TGTGCCAGCAGCTTAGAACCCAATGCCCGCTACAATGAGCAGTTCTTC	TRBJ2-1	NA	few	TRBV7-2
CASSIARGADTQYF	TGTGCCAGTAGTATAGCCCGAGGGGCAGATACGCAGTATTTT	TRBJ2-3	NA	NA	TRBV19
CAISAGIGETQYF	TGTGCCATCAGTGCCGGGATCGGGGAGACCCAGTACTTC	TRBJ2-5	NA	NA	TRBV10-3
CASSWTGGETQYF	TGTGCCAGCAGCTGGACAGGGGGGGAGACCCAGTACTTC	TRBJ2-5	TRBD1	many	TRBV7-2
CASSQSGTEAFF	TGTGCCAGCAGCCAATCCGGGACAGAAGCTTTCTTT	TRBJ1-1	NA	many	TRBV4-2
CASSDQGYEQYF	TGTGCCAGCAGTGACCAGGGCTACGAGCAGTACTTC	TRBJ2-7	NA	many	TRBV27
CASSESGRGKAFF	TGCGCCAGCAGTGAGTCAGGGAGAGGAAAAGCTTTCTTT	TRBJ1-1	NA	many	TRBV10-1
CASSYPEVGRDKETQYF	TGTGCCAGCAGCTATCCCGAGGTGGGGCGGGATAAAGAGACCCAGTACTTC	TRBJ2-5	NA	NA	TRBV7-9
CSATLNDPGGPYNEQFF	TGCAGTGCTACGCTCAACGACCCGGGGGGCCCCTACAATGAGCAGTTCTTC	TRBJ2-1	NA	NA	TRBV20-1
CASRSGLADFNEQFF	TGTGCCAGCAGGTCTGGACTAGCGGATTTCAATGAGCAGTTCTTC	TRBJ2-1	TRBD2	NA	TRBV6-2/TRBV6-3
CASGSRGRNEAFF	TGTGCCAGCGGGTCTCGGGGGCGTAATGAAGCTTTCTTT	TRBJ1-1	NA	NA	TRBV12-3/TRBV12-4
CASSQDLTSGSTDTQYF	TGTGCCAGCAGCCAAGATCTGACTAGCGGGAGCACAGATACGCAGTATTTT	TRBJ2-3	TRBD2	NA	TRBV3-1
CAWSSTRFRFTDTQYF	TGTGCCTGGAGTTCTACCCGTTTTAGGTTCACAGATACGCAGTATTTT	TRBJ2-3	NA	few	TRBV30
CSVDGGQGAGETQYF	TGCAGCGTTGATGGGGGACAGGGGGCCGGAGAGACCCAGTACTTC	TRBJ2-5	TRBD1	NA	TRBV29-1
CASSLSQDTDTQYF	TGTGCCAGCAGTTTATCCCAGGACACAGATACGCAGTATTTT	TRBJ2-3	NA	many	TRBV28
CASSRRTGGGTDTQYF	TGTGCCAGCAGTCGGAGGACAGGGGGGGGCACAGATACGCAGTATTTT	TRBJ2-3	TRBD1	many	TRBV14
CAISGAGELFF	TGTGCCATCAGTGGAGCCGGGGAGCTGTTTTTT	TRBJ2-2	NA	NA	TRBV10-3
CASSIGEGSYNEQFF	TGTGCCAGTAGTATAGGGGAGGGGTCCTACAATGAGCAGTTCTTC	TRBJ2-1	TRBD2	NA	TRBV19
CASSPGGGMTNEQFF	TGCGCCAGCAGCCCAGGGGGAGGCATGACCAATGAGCAGTTCTTC	TRBJ2-1	NA	many	TRBV5-1
CASSLVGTGGQKLFF	TGTGCCAGCAGCTTAGTTGGGACAGGGGGGCAGAAACTGTTTTTT	TRBJ1-4	TRBD1	NA	TRBV7-9
CASRLSYMNTEAFF	TGTGCCAGCAGACTCAGCTACATGAACACTGAAGCTTTCTTT	TRBJ1-1	NA	many	TRBV28
CASSIGGPTDTQYF	TGTGCCAGTAGTATAGGAGGTCCCACAGATACGCAGTATTTT	TRBJ2-3	NA	NA	TRBV19
CASSEIGQGAGTDTQYF	TGTGCCAGCAGTGAAATCGGACAGGGGGCGGGCACAGATACGCAGTATTTT	TRBJ2-3	TRBD1	once	TRBV27
CASRGLGAGELFF	TGTGCCAGCAGGGGACTAGGTGCCGGGGAGCTGTTTTTT	TRBJ2-2	TRBD2	many	TRBV2
CASSIGAGTPYNEQFF	TGTGCCAGTAGTATAGGAGCTGGGACACCCTACAATGAGCAGTTCTTC	TRBJ2-1	NA	few	TRBV19
CAIGTGGEGANVLTF	TGTGCCATAGGGACAGGGGGCGAAGGGGCCAACGTCCTGACTTTC	TRBJ2-6	TRBD1	NA	TRBV28
CASRKSVTGANVLTF	TGTGCCAGCAGAAAGTCGGTGACTGGGGCCAACGTCCTGACTTTC	TRBJ2-6	NA	few	TRBV6-2/TRBV6-3
CASSKREGLYEQYF	TGCGCCAGCAGCAAGCGGGAGGGCCTCTACGAGCAGTACTTC	TRBJ2-7	TRBD2	many	TRBV4-1
CSARRQIQETQYF	TGCAGTGCTAGGAGGCAGATCCAAGAGACCCAGTACTTC	TRBJ2-5	NA	many	TRBV20-1
CASSQETGRYNSPLHF	TGTGCCAGCAGCCAAGAAACGGGACGGTATAATTCACCCCTCCACTTT	TRBJ1-6	NA	NA	TRBV14
CASTQYRGNYGYTF	TGTGCCAGTACGCAGTACAGGGGAAACTATGGCTACACCTTC	TRBJ1-2	TRBD1	many	TRBV19
CASSSRTMGGHEQFF	TGTGCCAGCAGCTCAAGGACAATGGGGGGTCATGAGCAGTTCTTC	TRBJ2-1	NA	few	TRBV7-3
CASSQLGLGTQYF	TGTGCCAGCAGTCAGCTGGGTTTAGGGACCCAGTACTTC	TRBJ2-5	NA	many	TRBV27